This entry lists 31 T cell receptor beta chains sequenced from one sample in a study of blood T cell repertoires in COVID-19. Profiling relied on immunoSEQ multiplex PCR, and the TCRdb table lists in-frame clones only, not all of them. The data show approximately 15,000 clones, with more than 75% seen just once and roughly 4.7% held by the top ten. Source material: peripheral blood. The receptors derive from a man aged 55 to 70 with active COVID-19.

This clone was seen only a few times. This chain links TRBV5-1 with TRBJ2-1; 13 positions match TRBD2. The germline V gene encodes CDR1 SGHRS and CDR2 YFSETQ. The junction had 5 bases not matched to a gene; V was cut back by 4 bases and J by 7 bases. The CDR3 extends over 15 amino acids. Here the CDR3 reads CASSGGLAGSNEQFF. As DNA, the CDR3 is TGCGCCAGCAGCGGGGGACTAGCGGGGAGTAATGAGCAGTTCTTC.

V and J are TRBV5-1 and TRBJ2-2; D remains unclear. V was pared by 5 bases and J by 0 bases, with 5 bases between. There are 13 residues in the CDR3. In germline, CDR1 is SGHRS, CDR2 YFSETQ. The CDR3, as DNA: TGCGCCAGCAGAGCTACGAACACCGGGGAGCTGTTTTTT. The encoded protein is CASRATNTGELFF.

The chain carries TRBV28 and TRBJ2-7; 10 bases fit TRBD1. CDR3 length: 15 amino acids. The germline V gene encodes CDR1 MDHEN and CDR2 SYDVKM. The trim removed 5 bases at V and 2 bases at J, leaving 6 bases unmatched. The CDR3 loop is CASSPLGTGAYEQYV. The CDR3 bases are TGTGCCAGCAGTCCACTCGGGACAGGGGCCTACGAGCAGTACGTC.

The V call is TRBV28, the J call TRBJ1-5; no reliable D call. Trimming left V 6 bases short and J 6 bases short, with 21 bases between. CDR1 is MDHEN, CDR2 SYDVKM, per germline. CDR3 size: 16 residues. CDR3 residues: CASSPSRRGTGQPQHF. The CDR3 DNA reads TGTGCCAGCAGCCCATCAAGGAGAGGAACGGGTCAGCCCCAGCATTTT.

The chain recombines TRBV10-1 with TRBJ2-3, with 9 positions matching TRBD1. The CDR3 is made up of 15 amino acids. V trimming: 3 bases; J trimming: 0 bases; junction bases outside the gene matches: 1. Germline values: CDR1 WNHNN, CDR2 SYGVQD (reference sequence). The CDR3: CASSEGTGSTDTQYF. The DNA of the CDR3 is TGCGCCAGCAGTGAAGGGACAGGGAGCACAGATACGCAGTATTTT.

The chain links TRBV28 to TRBJ2-1, with a weak D call TRBD2 (7 bases). Germline V lookup: CDR1 MDHEN, CDR2 SYDVKM. V was pared by 7 bases and J by 5 bases, with 21 bases between. This CDR3 comprises 16 residues. CDR3 sequence: CASTLGPGGLNNEQFF. The CDR3 bases are TGTGCCAGCACCCTTGGTCCCGGGGGGCTAAACAATGAGCAGTTCTTC.

The chain has TRBV2 and TRBJ2-1; the match to TRBD2 covers 12 bases. Unmatched junction bases numbered 8, after V lost 5 bases and J lost 9 bases. The germline V gene has CDR1 SNHLY and CDR2 FYNNEI. CDR3 length: 15 amino acids. DNA for the CDR3: TGTGCCAGCAGTACCCTAGCGGGGGGGCCAGGTGAGCAGTTCTTC. It specifies CASSTLAGGPGEQFF.

This clone was counted only a few times. The chain carries TRBV5-6 and TRBJ2-7, with D maybe TRBD2 (5 bases). V gave up 4 bases and J gave up 5 bases, with 16 bases separating them. This CDR3 has 14 residues. Per germline, CDR1 SGHDT and CDR2 YYEEEE. CDR3: CASSQATGYDEQYF. CDR3 in DNA: TGTGCCAGCAGCCAAGCGACGGGGTATGACGAGCAGTACTTC.

This chain links TRBV25-1 with TRBJ2-2; possibly TRBD1 for D (6 bases). Germline V CDR1 and CDR2: MGHDK, SYGVNS. Trimming pared 3 bases from V and 1 base from J, leaving 9 bases between. The CDR3 length is 15 residues. For the CDR3, the DNA is TGTGCCAGCAGTGACCTGGACAGGAACACCGGGGAGCTGTTTTTT. This sequence encodes CASSDLDRNTGELFF.

The chain employs TRBV21-1 and TRBJ1-6. TRBV21-1 is tagged as a pseudogene. The CDR3 loop spans 13 amino acids. This chain's CDR3 is CAPKSYYNSPLHF. The DNA for the CDR3 is TGTGCCCCCAAAAGCTATTATAATTCACCCCTCCACTTT.

This clone was counted a single time. The chain is built from TRBV16 and TRBJ2-3, with D unresolved. This CDR3 is 13 amino acids long. Looked up from germline, CDR1 is KGHSY and CDR2 is FQNENV. V was shortened by 3 bases and J by 0 bases, with 4 bases between the two germline ends. CDR3 in DNA: TGTGCCAGCAGCCATCCGAGCACAGATACGCAGTATTTT. It encodes CASSHPSTDTQYF.

The gene calls are TRBV7-9 and TRBJ1-2; possibly TRBD1 for D (6 bases). This CDR3 spans 16 amino acids. V was shortened by 2 bases and J by 1 base, with 14 bases between the two germline ends. The germline V gene encodes CDR1 SEHNR and CDR2 FQNEAQ (reference sequence). The CDR3 nucleotides are TGTGCCAGCAGCTTATTAGCAGGGGCCCTTAACTATGGCTACACCTTC. It encodes CASSLLAGALNYGYTF.

The V gene is TRBV5-4, the J gene TRBJ2-2; TRBD1 matches 10 bases. This CDR3 has 16 amino acids. V shed 4 bases, J shed 7 bases, and the junction held 10 bases outside the gene matches. Germline V lookup: CDR1 SGHNT, CDR2 YYREEE (reference sequence). CDR3 sequence (DNA): TGTGCCAGCAGCCTATCCGGGACAGGGGCGGGCGGGGAGCTGTTTTTT. Amino acids: CASSLSGTGAGGELFF. The whole variable domain, filled in from reference TRBV5-4 and TRBJ2-2, reads ETGVTQSPTHLIKTRGQQVTLRCSSQSGHNTVSWYQQALGQGPQFIFQYYREEENGRGNFPPRFSGLQFPNYSSELNVNALELDDSALYLCASSLSGTGAGGELFFGEGSRLTVL.

This rearrangement joins TRBV21-1 to TRBJ2-5; the table assigns TRBD1, which was not confirmed against the DNA. TRBV21-1 is tagged as a pseudogene. This CDR3 comprises 14 residues. CDR3 region: CASSKAGQQETQYF. The CDR3 region has the DNA TGTGCCAGCAGCAAAGCGGGACAGCAAGAGACCCAGTACTTC.

The chain carries TRBV2 and TRBJ2-4; the D gene is possibly TRBD1 (5 bases). The V gene lost 5 bases and the J gene lost 6 bases, with 8 bases spanning the gap. The CDR3 totals 12 residues. In germline, CDR1 is SNHLY, CDR2 FYNNEI. CDR3 nucleotides: TGTGCCAGCAGTCAGGGTGGAAACATTCAGTACTTC. It codes for CASSQGGNIQYF. The full variable domain, completed using reference TRBV2 and TRBJ2-4, is EPEVTQTPSHQVTQMGQEVILRCVPISNHLYFYWYRQILGQKVEFLVSFYNNEISEKSEIFDDQFSVERPDGSNFTLKIRSTKLEDSAMYFCASSQGGNIQYFGAGTRLSVL.

This chain uses TRBV7-8 with TRBJ2-7; 7 bases align to TRBD2. The CDR3 totals 14 residues. Germline CDR1 and CDR2: SGHVS and FQNEAQ. J lost 6 bases, V lost 5 bases, and 10 bases had no gene match. The CDR3 region has the DNA TGTGCCAGCAGCCGCTCTCAGGCTAGCGGCGAGCAGTACTTC. This sequence encodes CASSRSQASGEQYF.

The chain recombines TRBV5-6 with TRBJ1-1, with D perhaps TRBD1 (6 bases). CDR3 length equals 14 residues. The V gene lost 3 bases and the J gene lost 3 bases, with 12 bases spanning the gap. Germline V gene sequence: CDR1 SGHDT, CDR2 YYEEEE. The CDR3 loop is CASSWGGGDTEAFF. CDR3 coding DNA: TGTGCCAGCAGCTGGGGGGGCGGCGACACTGAAGCTTTCTTT. The full variable domain, its missing parts supplied by reference TRBV5-6 and TRBJ1-1, is DAGVTQSPTHLIKTRGQQVTLRCSPKSGHDTVSWYQQALGQGPQFIFQYYEEEERQRGNFPDRFSGHQFPNYSSELNVNALLLGDSALYLCASSWGGGDTEAFFGQGTRLTVV.

J is TRBJ1-4 and V is TRBV6-6; TRBD1 matches 10 bases. V lost 5 bases and J lost 4; bases outside the gene matches: 4. CDR3 length: 15 amino acids. Germline CDR1 and CDR2: MNHNY and SVGAGI (reference sequence). The chain's CDR3 is CASSLGTGDNEKLFF. CDR3 sequence (DNA): TGTGCCAGCAGTCTCGGGACAGGGGATAATGAAAAACTGTTTTTT.

This chain joins TRBV11-3 and TRBJ2-1, with a weak D call TRBD2 (5 bases). Deletions cut 5 bases from V and 3 bases from J, with 14 bases between. This CDR3 contains 15 residues. The germline V gene encodes CDR1 SGHNT and CDR2 YENEEA. CDR3 DNA sequence: TGTGCCAGCAGCCCCCGCAGGACTGTCTACAATGAGCAGTTCTTC. It translates to CASSPRRTVYNEQFF.

This clone appeared a few times. V and J are TRBV9 and TRBJ1-2; no reliable D call. V lost 3 bases to trimming and J lost 4 bases, with 19 bases between them. The germline CDR1 and CDR2 sequences are SGDLS and YYNGEE. CDR3 length: 16 residues. Written as DNA, the CDR3 is TGTGCCAGCAGCGCTCCCGGACGTAAAGGAGGCTATGGCTACACCTTC. Its translation is CASSAPGRKGGYGYTF. The entire variable domain, with the rest obtained from reference TRBV9 and TRBJ1-2, is as follows: DSGVTQTPKHLITATGQRVTLRCSPRSGDLSVYWYQQSLDQGLQFLIQYYNGEERAKGNILERFSAQQFPDLHSELNLSSLELGDSALYFCASSAPGRKGGYGYTFGSGTRLTVV.

The J gene is TRBJ1-3, the V gene TRBV28; TRBD1 matches at 8 bases. CDR3 length equals 17 residues. Germline lookup yields CDR1 MDHEN and CDR2 SYDVKM. V lost 5 bases, J lost 2 bases, and 11 bases stayed unmatched. In DNA form, the CDR3 reads TGTGCCAGCAGTCCTGGAGGATCGACAGGGGCTGGAAACACCATATATTTT. Amino acids: CASSPGGSTGAGNTIYF.

This clone was observed a single time. V is TRBV7-9 and J is TRBJ2-2; TRBD1 matches at 10 bases. CDR3 length: 15 amino acids. V lost 3 bases and J lost 6; bases outside the gene matches: 4. Looked up from germline, CDR1 is SEHNR and CDR2 is FQNEAQ (reference sequence). Here the CDR3 DNA reads TGTGCCAGCAGCTTCTGGACAGGGGGTTCCGGGGAGCTGTTTTTT. Its translation is CASSFWTGGSGELFF.

This chain uses TRBV11-2 with TRBJ2-1, with a tentative D call TRBD2 (6 bases). Germline V CDR1 and CDR2: SGHAT, FQNNGV. This CDR3 spans 14 amino acids. Trimming removed 3 bases from V and 0 bases from J, with 6 bases in between. CDR3 amino acids: CASSLGGSYNEQFF. CDR3 coding DNA: TGTGCCAGCAGCTTGGGGGGCTCCTACAATGAGCAGTTCTTC.

Only one count was recorded for this clone. The V call is TRBV5-4, the J call TRBJ2-1, with D possibly matching TRBD2 (5 bases). The V gene's germline CDR1 is SGHNT and CDR2 YYREEE (reference sequence). V was pared by 0 bases and J by 12 bases, with 13 bases between. CDR3 length equals 13 residues. The DNA for the CDR3 is TGTGCCAGCAGCTTGGAGGTTCTCGAGGGGCAGTTCTTC. This encodes CASSLEVLEGQFF.

The chain is built from TRBV29-1 and TRBJ2-3; D ambiguous. Trimming removed 4 bases from V and 0 bases from J, with 8 bases in between. This CDR3 is built from 13 residues. CDR1 is SQVTM and CDR2 is ANQGSEA in the germline V gene. The CDR3 DNA reads as TGCAGCGTTGGCGCCTTTAGCACAGATACGCAGTATTTT. This gives the protein CSVGAFSTDTQYF.

The rearrangement joins TRBV3-1 (or the pseudogene TRBV3-2) to TRBJ1-2; D is perhaps TRBD1 (6 bases). This CDR3 is 14 amino acids long. Trimming left V 1 base short and J 8 bases short, with 14 bases between. Germline V CDR1 and CDR2: LGHDT, YNNKEL (reference sequence). The CDR3 spells CASSQAQGRGGYTF. The CDR3 DNA follows: TGTGCCAGCAGCCAAGCTCAGGGGCGCGGCGGCTACACCTTC.

This rearrangement joins TRBV6-5 to TRBJ2-1; TRBD2 agrees at 7 bases. V trimming: 5 bases; J trimming: 7 bases; junction bases outside the gene matches: 5. This CDR3 spans 13 amino acids. Germline V lookup: CDR1 MNHEY, CDR2 SVGAGI. CDR3 coding DNA: TGTGCCAGCAGTCGGGACTACCCGAATGAGCAGTTCTTC. Translation: CASSRDYPNEQFF.

The chain has TRBV7-2 and TRBJ1-1; TRBD1 matches 7 bases. CDR3 length: 13 amino acids. Germline V gene data show CDR1 as SGHTA and CDR2 as FQGNSA. Germline trimming cut 8 bases from V and 1 base from J; bases unmatched to any gene: 4. In nucleotides, the CDR3 is TGTGCCAGCGGGAGACAGGGGAACACTGAAGCTTTCTTT. Protein product: CASGRQGNTEAFF.

The gene calls are TRBV5-1 and TRBJ2-3; 8 bases line up with TRBD2. Germline V gene data show CDR1 as SGHRS and CDR2 as YFSETQ. After removal of 7 bases from V and 0 bases from J, the junction contained 4 bases not matched to a gene. CDR3 length: 14 amino acids. The CDR3 sequence: CASGTRSSTDTQYF. The CDR3 region has the DNA TGCGCCAGCGGGACTAGGAGTAGCACAGATACGCAGTATTTT.

The V call is TRBV6-4, the J call TRBJ2-3; D uncertain. Germline CDR1 MRHNA, CDR2 SNTAGT. The CDR3 spans 13 residues. Trimming took off 4 bases at V and 2 bases at J, with 7 bases between the two ends. CDR3 DNA: TGTGCCAGCAGTGCCGTAGCCACAGATACGCAGTATTTT. This encodes CASSAVATDTQYF.

The chain's CDR3 is CASSEHTGTVSPLHF. Here the CDR3 DNA reads TGTGCCAGCAGTGAACACACAGGGACGGTTTCACCCCTCCACTTT. This chain connects TRBV6-1 to TRBJ1-6; tentative D call: TRBD1 (6 bases). The germline CDR1 and CDR2 sequences are MNHNS and SASEGT. V was cut by 2 bases and J by 9 bases, with 14 bases left in between. The CDR3 spans 15 residues.